These 22 T cell receptor beta chains share one sample of origin, sequenced in a study of Tregs in tolerant kidney transplant recipients. Recipients received nonmyeloablative bone marrow transplants from related graft donors, with transient mixed chimerism. Profiled with immunoSEQ multiplex PCR; TCRdb holds only in-frame clones, not every one. Among 45,000 to 55,000 clones listed, 91% were seen once. The material sequenced was CD8+ T cells from blood (PBMCs), taken 24 months after the transplant. These receptors originate from a human patient who received a combined kidney and bone marrow transplant. The graft donor may account for some of the T cells.

The chain employs TRBV4-3 and TRBJ2-1, with D unclear. V was shortened by 1 base and J by 8 bases, with 9 bases between the two germline ends. Germline CDR1 reads LGHNA; CDR2 reads YSLEER. This CDR3 has 13 amino acids. As DNA, the CDR3 is TGCGCCAGCAGCCAAGGCCCTGAGTATGAGCAGTTCTTC. Protein: CASSQGPEYEQFF.

This clone was picked up one time. The V and J genes are TRBV21-1 and TRBJ2-1; TRBD1, as called in the table, went unchecked against the DNA. TRBV21-1 is an annotated pseudogene. CDR3 length: 13 residues. CDR3 DNA sequence: TGTGCCAGCAGCAACGACAGGGCTGATGAGCAGTTCTTC. It yields the protein CASSNDRADEQFF.

This chain uses TRBV27 with TRBJ2-2; D is unresolved. Per the germline V gene, CDR1 is MNHEY and CDR2 is SMNVEV (reference sequence). The CDR3 runs to 12 residues. V was clipped by 1 base and J by 6 bases, with 3 bases between them. CDR3 residues: CASSLLAGELFF. The CDR3 DNA is TGTGCCAGCAGTTTATTAGCCGGGGAGCTGTTTTTT.

This chain uses TRBV13 with TRBJ1-2; 7 bases are a match to TRBD1. The CDR3 consists of 16 residues. CDR1 PRHDT and CDR2 FYEKMQ come from the germline V gene (reference sequence). Germline trimming cut 0 bases from V and 8 bases from J; bases unmatched to any gene: 12. The CDR3 sequence is CASSLGLGDRVRGYTF. The CDR3 bases are TGTGCCAGCAGCTTAGGCCTGGGTGACAGGGTAAGAGGCTACACCTTC.

This clone is categorized as medium-sized. The chain couples TRBV7-3 to TRBJ2-2, with D possibly being TRBD2 (5 bases). The CDR3 totals 14 residues. Germline CDR1 is SGHTA and CDR2 is FQGTGA. The V and J ends lost 7 bases and 5 bases respectively, with 14 bases between them. In nucleotides, the CDR3 is TGTGCCAGCACCCTTCTGGCGGGTACCGGGGAGCTGTTTTTT. This codes for CASTLLAGTGELFF.

The V and J genes are TRBV15 and TRBJ2-1; the match to TRBD2 covers 8 bases. From germline, CDR1 is LNHNV and CDR2 YYDKDF (reference sequence). V lost 1 base and J lost 6; bases outside the gene matches: 11. The CDR3 runs to 17 residues. For the CDR3, the DNA is TGTGCCACCAGCAGAGGCCCGCCGGGAGGGCCCCGCAATGAGCAGTTCTTC. Residues: CATSRGPPGGPRNEQFF.

CDR3 region: CASSYSMTGEYYGYTF. CDR3 DNA sequence: TGTGCCAGCAGTTACTCGATGACAGGGGAATACTATGGCTACACCTTC. The chain employs TRBV25-1 and TRBJ1-2; TRBD1 agrees at 8 bases. Germline CDR1 is MGHDK and CDR2 is SYGVNS. V was pared by 5 bases and J by 3 bases, with 11 bases of the junction left unmatched. CDR3 length: 16 residues.

The chain links TRBV10-2 to TRBJ2-1, with 11 bases matching TRBD2. Per germline, CDR1 WSHSY and CDR2 SAAADI. Trimming cost V 5 bases and J 4 bases; bases outside gene matches: 10. CDR3 length equals 17 residues. For the CDR3, the DNA is TGCGCCAGCAGTACTCCGCTAGCGGGAGGACCATACAATGAGCAGTTCTTC. Amino acid sequence: CASSTPLAGGPYNEQFF.

The chain recombines TRBV19 with TRBJ2-1; D is uncertain. Germline values: CDR1 LNHDA, CDR2 SQIVND (reference sequence). CDR3 length: 15 amino acids. Trimming pared 3 bases from V and 4 bases from J, leaving 13 bases between. CDR3 coding DNA: TGTGCCAGTAGTATTGGTTCGCCGGGTTACAATGAGCAGTTCTTC. It encodes CASSIGSPGYNEQFF.

J is TRBJ2-3 and V is TRBV5-1; 7 bases map to TRBD2. J was trimmed by 0 bases and V by 3 bases; bases with no gene match: 1. The CDR3 is made up of 14 amino acids. CDR1 SGHRS and CDR2 YFSETQ come from the germline V gene. The CDR3 sequence is CASSWEGSTDTQYF. The CDR3 DNA is TGCGCCAGCAGCTGGGAGGGGAGCACAGATACGCAGTATTTT.

The V call is TRBV7-6, the J call TRBJ2-7, with 10 bases aligning to TRBD1. Germline assignment: CDR1 SGHVS and CDR2 FNYEAQ. V was pared by 5 bases and J by 2 bases, with 12 bases of the junction left unmatched. The CDR3 is 17 residues long. The CDR3 sequence: CASSQGNGQGVPYEQYF. CDR3 coding DNA: TGTGCCAGCAGCCAGGGAAACGGACAGGGGGTCCCCTACGAGCAGTACTTC.

The gene calls are TRBV6-5 and TRBJ2-7; no clear D. Trimming pared 0 bases from V and 7 bases from J, leaving 4 bases between. CDR1 and CDR2 (germline): MNHEY, SVGAGI. The CDR3 runs to 11 residues. CDR3 bases: TGTGCCAGCAGTTACTCCGGGGAGCAGTACTTC. Amino acid sequence: CASSYSGEQYF.

The gene calls are TRBV19 and TRBJ2-1; D is possibly TRBD2 (7 bases). This CDR3 spans 17 amino acids. Trimming took off 2 bases at V and 6 bases at J, with 20 bases between the two ends. CDR1 is LNHDA and CDR2 is SQIVND in the germline V gene (reference sequence). The CDR3 DNA sequence: TGTGCCAGTAGTATAACCTCCGGGGGCGGGAGTCTCAATGAGCAGTTCTTC. It yields the protein CASSITSGGGSLNEQFF.

This chain joins TRBV19 and TRBJ1-5; TRBD1 might be the D (5 bases). Trimming shortened V by 0 bases and J by 6 bases, and 12 bases separated the two germline ends. CDR1 is LNHDA and CDR2 is SQIVND in the germline V gene (reference sequence). This CDR3 contains 15 residues. CDR3 region: CASSIESGNAQPQHF. The CDR3 bases are TGTGCCAGTAGTATAGAGTCAGGGAACGCTCAGCCCCAGCATTTT. The complete variable domain, with remaining parts taken from reference TRBV19 and TRBJ1-5, reads DGGITQSPKYLFRKEGQNVTLSCEQNLNHDAMYWYRQDPGQGLRLIYYSQIVNDFQKGDIAEGYSVSREKKESFPLTVTSAQKNPTAFYLCASSIESGNAQPQHFGDGTRLSIL.

This clone appeared once. The rearrangement joins TRBV27 to TRBJ2-5; tentatively, D is TRBD1 (9 bases). The CDR3 is 16 residues long. Germline loops: CDR1 MNHEY, CDR2 SMNVEV (reference sequence). Trimming took off 5 bases at V and 5 bases at J, with 21 bases between the two ends. The CDR3 protein is CASSLGGQGLDETQYF. The CDR3 region has the DNA TGTGCCAGCAGTCTAGGGGGACAGGGACTAGACGAGACCCAGTACTTC.

The J gene is TRBJ1-3, the V gene TRBV10-3; 7 positions match TRBD1. V gave up 3 bases and J gave up 3 bases; unmatched junction bases: 8. The CDR3 loop spans 16 amino acids. CDR1 and CDR2 (germline): ENHRY, SYGVKD. CDR3 DNA: TGTGCCATCAGTGACTTGACAGGGAGGTTTGGAAACACCATATATTTT. This encodes CAISDLTGRFGNTIYF.

This chain uses TRBV9 with TRBJ1-2; D remains unclear. V was trimmed by 0 bases and J by 6 bases, leaving 15 bases between them. This CDR3 contains 15 residues. Germline-derived CDR1 and CDR2 are SGDLS and YYNGEE. The chain's CDR3 is CASSVARRGTDGYTF. CDR3 sequence (DNA): TGTGCCAGCAGCGTAGCTCGGCGGGGAACGGATGGCTACACCTTC.

V and J are TRBV4-1 and TRBJ2-4, with D unresolved. From germline, CDR1 is MGHRA and CDR2 YSYEKL. The length of the CDR3 is 14 residues. The V and J ends lost 4 bases and 0 bases respectively, with 7 bases between them. CDR3 DNA sequence: TGCGCCAGCAGCCCCACAGTAGCCAAAAACATTCAGTACTTC. Translated, it gives CASSPTVAKNIQYF.

V and J are TRBV9 and TRBJ1-2, with D unresolved. The CDR3 covers 12 residues. Germline-derived CDR1 and CDR2 are SGDLS and YYNGEE. Trimming took off 4 bases at V and 7 bases at J, with 11 bases between the two ends. The CDR3 spells CASSSGGSGYTF. In DNA form, the CDR3 reads TGTGCCAGCAGCTCCGGCGGGAGTGGCTACACCTTC.

This chain links TRBV6-5 with TRBJ2-5; 7 bases match TRBD1. This CDR3 is built from 15 residues. With V trimmed by 2 bases and J by 1 base, 4 bases remained unmatched. Per germline, CDR1 MNHEY and CDR2 SVGAGI. Written as DNA, the CDR3 is TGTGCCAGCAGTTACACATCAGGGGGCCAAGAGACCCAGTACTTC. Translation: CASSYTSGGQETQYF.

The rearrangement links TRBV5-4 to TRBJ2-5; 7 nucleotides align to TRBD1. This CDR3 spans 15 amino acids. The germline gives CDR1 SGHNT, CDR2 YYREEE (reference sequence). Trimming cost V 1 base and J 5 bases; bases outside gene matches: 8. CDR3: CASSLSRGREETQYF. Here the CDR3 DNA reads TGTGCCAGCAGCTTGTCAAGGGGGCGTGAGGAGACCCAGTACTTC.

This chain links TRBV2 with TRBJ2-5; no definite D call. The CDR3 has 15 amino acids. Germline-derived CDR1 and CDR2 are SNHLY and FYNNEI. Trimming took off 10 bases at V and 1 base at J, with 19 bases between the two ends. This chain's CDR3 is CAIRNTQALQETQYF. The DNA of the CDR3 is TGTGCCATCAGAAATACCCAGGCCCTCCAAGAGACCCAGTACTTC. Looking up the rest from reference TRBV2 and TRBJ2-5 gives the full variable domain: EPEVTQTPSHQVTQMGQEVILRCVPISNHLYFYWYRQILGQKVEFLVSFYNNEISEKSEIFDDQFSVERPDGSNFTLKIRSTKLEDSAMYFCAIRNTQALQETQYFGPGTRLLVL.